This TCR beta chain was found in a study of T cell responses to AZD1222 COVID-19 vaccine. General study points: White British people made up most donors, females outnumbered males, and clonal diversity was possibly underestimated.

With respect to this clone: Its antigen is undetermined.

Profiled with immunoSEQ multiplex PCR; TCRdb holds only in-frame clones, not every one. This table holds some 200,000 clones, about 95% found once. The CDR3 is made up of 13 amino acids. CDR1 and CDR2 (germline): LNHDA, SQIVND (reference sequence). V lost 7 bases to trimming and J lost 0 bases, with 4 bases between them. V and J are TRBV19 and TRBJ2-6, with unresolved D. This TCR was sampled from an adult who received the MenACWY meningococcal vaccine as a control. Material: peripheral blood, obtained 28 days after the second dose of the MenACWY control vaccine. The CDR3 is CASKSSGANVLTF. The CDR3 DNA sequence: TGTGCCAGTAAGTCCTCTGGGGCCAACGTCCTGACTTTC.